This TCR beta chain emerged from a study of blood T cells in healthy people across ages. Background on the study: About one barcoded TCR beta cDNA was captured per two T cells.

The J segment lost 8 bases and the V segment lost 2 bases, leaving 10 bases of the junction unmatched. The CDR3 contains 16 residues. Germline loops: CDR1 SGHVS, CDR2 FQNEAQ. This clonotype was seen more than once but under ten times. Its target is not known. Researchers isolated at least 6 million PBMCs per sample. A second about 7 to 11 cycle PCR used barcoded and J-beta primers. TCRdb itself ran the 5' RACE reads through MiXCR, one entry per CDR3 protein. The sample consists of about 1,800,000 distinct CDR3 sequences, under 30% of them appearing once. Study conclusions and caveats: The lack of PBMC sorting stopped any conclusive naive versus antigen-experienced comparison. Diversity estimates drawn from one million T cells were deemed underestimates.

The clonotype was recovered from a woman aged 25-40 years in good health. The V and J genes are TRBV7-8 and TRBJ2-1, with 9 positions matching TRBD1. Sequenced input: blood. This CDR3 reads CASSLRPPGQGHEQFF. CDR3 nucleotides: TGTGCCAGCAGCTTAAGGCCCCCGGGACAGGGCCATGAGCAGTTCTTC.